This T cell receptor (beta chain) was found in a study of neurological immune-mediated disorders. Study observations and caveats: The most TCR clonal expansion was seen in HTLV-1-associated myelopathy, and the least was seen in multiple sclerosis, which fell below healthy controls.

Via MiXCR, TCRdb re-called the 5' RACE reads, giving one row per CDR3 protein. The sample consists of under 60,000 distinct CDR3 sequences, about 3% of them appearing once. This clonotype was counted ten times or more. Antigen unknown. Deletions cut 3 bases from V and 7 bases from J, with 11 bases between. The CDR3 length is 14 residues. CDR1 is SGHDT and CDR2 is YYEEEE in the germline V gene. The sequence derives from a man aged 35 to 55 with multiple sclerosis. V and J are TRBV5-6 and TRBJ1-6; D uncertain. The sequencing input was PBMCs. CDR3 residues: CASSSPGGNSPLHF. CDR3 bases: TGTGCCAGCAGCTCCCCCGGTGGGAATTCACCCCTCCACTTT.